Listed below are T cell receptor beta chains from one sample, sequenced in a study of blood T cell repertoires in COVID-19. Method: immunoSEQ multiplex PCR; TCRdb's copy keeps in-frame clones and lacks some. The sample lists roughly 220,000 clones, about 86% occurring once. Specimen: PBMCs or T cells enriched from blood (not recorded which). The receptors here all came from a woman in her thirties or forties with acute COVID-19. The CDR3 runs from the conserved cysteine through the conserved F or W. A D gene is named only where the DNA matches it firmly. Some rows have no size entry. The others give once, few or many, or a class for an expanded clone.

size,J,D,V,DNA,CDR3
NA,TRBJ1-2,NA,TRBV4-1,TGCGCCAGCAGCCAAGATCTTTGGCGTACAGGCGGCGGCTACACCTTC,CASSQDLWRTGGGYTF
NA,TRBJ1-3,NA,TRBV7-8,TGTGCCAGCAGCTTATCCCTCGGGACTTCTGGAAACACCATATATTTT,CASSLSLGTSGNTIYF
few,TRBJ1-1,NA,TRBV4-1,TGCGCCAGCAGCCCTGGACAGCAGAACACTGAAGCTTTCTTT,CASSPGQQNTEAFF
once,TRBJ1-2,NA,TRBV5-4,TGTGCCAGCAGCTTGGAGGCGGGTCTCGTTAACTATGGCTACACCTTC,CASSLEAGLVNYGYTF
NA,TRBJ1-2,TRBD1,TRBV19,TGTGCCAGTAGTAGGGACAGATCGGTCTATGGCTACACCTTC,CASSRDRSVYGYTF
few,TRBJ2-7,NA,TRBV3-1/TRBV3-2,TGTGCCAGCGGAAAGGGGTCGAGCTCCTACGAGCAGTACTTC,CASGKGSSSYEQYF
NA,TRBJ1-4,NA,TRBV11-3,TGTGCCAGCAGGGGGGGTGCAACTAATGAAAAACTGTTTTTT,CASRGGATNEKLFF
NA,TRBJ2-5,TRBD2,TRBV3-1/TRBV3-2,TGTGCCAGCAGCCAAGTTCTCGGGACTAGCCGAAAAGAGACCCAGTACTTC,CASSQVLGTSRKETQYF
NA,TRBJ2-7,NA,TRBV5-5,TGTGCCAGCAGCTCCCACTCCGACAGGTCCCCCTACGAGCAGTACTTC,CASSSHSDRSPYEQYF
NA,TRBJ1-5,NA,TRBV5-5,TGTGCCAGCAGCCGGACGGGAGGGGACAATCAGCCCCAGCATTTT,CASSRTGGDNQPQHF
NA,TRBJ2-5,TRBD1,TRBV7-9,TGTGCCAGCAGCCCAACTACAGGGGTTGAGACCCAGTACTTC,CASSPTTGVETQYF
NA,TRBJ1-5,NA,TRBV11-3,TGTGCCAGCAGCTTAGGCAGGGGTCAGCCCCAGCATTTT,CASSLGRGQPQHF
NA,TRBJ2-1,TRBD2,TRBV7-2,TGTGCCAGCAGTCAGAGAACTAGCGGAGCGAACAATGAGCAGTTCTTC,CASSQRTSGANNEQFF
NA,TRBJ2-7,NA,TRBV28,TGTGCCAGCAGTTTCCGGACAGCCAGCTACGAGCAGTACTTC,CASSFRTASYEQYF
NA,TRBJ1-1,TRBD1,TRBV19,TGTGCCAGTAGTGGGGGAATGACAGGGGAAACTGAAGCTTTCTTT,CASSGGMTGETEAFF
NA,TRBJ1-6,NA,TRBV14,TGTGCCAGCAGCCAGGACGGACTGAATTCACCCCTCCACTTT,CASSQDGLNSPLHF
NA,TRBJ2-7,TRBD2,TRBV6-1,TGTGCCAGCAGTGAATTGGGGGGAGGGATAAACGAGCAGTACTTC,CASSELGGGINEQYF
NA,TRBJ2-3,TRBD2,TRBV6-2/TRBV6-3,TGTGCCAGCAGCCCCCTAGCGGGAGCAGGCACAGATACGCAGTATTTT,CASSPLAGAGTDTQYF